The 20 T cell receptor beta chains listed next were all sequenced from one sample in a study of OX40 agonist ivuxolimab in advanced cancers. Libraries were prepared by immunoSEQ multiplex PCR; TCRdb keeps only in-frame clonotypes and omits some of them. The sample lists approximately 94,000 clones, around 91% seen once, with around 0.86% in the top ten. This material consisted of CD4+ or CD8+ T cells sorted from blood, taken in a trial of the OX40 agonist ivuxolimab. Every receptor here comes from an adult with an advanced solid tumor such as melanoma, head and neck, liver or kidney cancer.

The V gene is TRBV5-5, the J gene TRBJ2-2, with 10 bases matching TRBD2. The CDR3 consists of 15 residues. CDR1 and CDR2 (germline): SGHKS, YYEKEE (reference sequence). Trimming at V came to 4 bases and at J to 3 bases, leaving 3 bases not matched to a gene. Here the CDR3 reads CASSPSGSDTGELFF. DNA for the CDR3: TGTGCCAGCAGCCCTAGCGGGAGCGACACCGGGGAGCTGTTTTTT.

J is TRBJ2-7 and V is TRBV11-2; D gene uncertain. The V end lost 2 bases, the J end lost 3 bases, and 2 bases lay between the germline ends. Germline CDR1 is SGHAT and CDR2 is FQNNGV. The CDR3 loop spans 11 amino acids. The CDR3 loop reads CASSLFYEQYF. In nucleotides, the CDR3 is TGTGCCAGCAGCTTATTCTACGAGCAGTACTTC.

The chain recombines TRBV30 with TRBJ1-3; D remains unclear. The CDR3 is 13 residues long. The germline V gene encodes CDR1 GTSNPN and CDR2 SVGIG (reference sequence). The germline V and J ends were trimmed by 4 bases and 0 bases, with 7 bases remaining between them. CDR3 in amino acids: CAWKVLSGNTIYF. The CDR3 DNA is TGTGCCTGGAAAGTCCTCTCTGGAAACACCATATATTTT.

The chain couples TRBV11-2 to TRBJ2-4; TRBD2 is a possible D gene (5 bases). Germline V gives CDR1 SGHAT, CDR2 FQNNGV. The CDR3 is 16 residues long. The V end lost 5 bases, the J end lost 0 bases, and 14 bases lay between the germline ends. CDR3 amino acids: CASSPLLVLAKNIQYF. CDR3 DNA sequence: TGTGCCAGCAGCCCTTTACTAGTCCTAGCCAAAAACATTCAGTACTTC.

The rearrangement joins TRBV4-3 to TRBJ2-1, with D uncertain. V was clipped by 1 base and J by 5 bases, with 21 bases between them. There are 18 residues in the CDR3. The V gene's germline CDR1 is LGHNA and CDR2 YSLEER. CDR3 DNA sequence: TGCGCCAGCAGCCAAGTCCCGATTAGGGCTAGGGCAGACAATGAGCAGTTCTTC. Translating it yields CASSQVPIRARADNEQFF.

Only one count was recorded for this clone. The chain has TRBV7-9 and TRBJ2-1, with 9 positions matching TRBD1. V lost 6 bases and J lost 15; bases outside the gene matches: 6. Germline V CDR1 and CDR2: SEHNR, FQNEAQ (reference sequence). This CDR3 is built from 11 residues. CDR3 in DNA: TGTGCCAGCAGGTCCGGGACAGGGTCGTTCTTC. It encodes CASRSGTGSFF.

V and J are TRBV2 and TRBJ1-1; a weak D match, TRBD1 (6 bases). Germline values: CDR1 SNHLY, CDR2 FYNNEI. V lost 3 bases and J 1 base, leaving 12 bases between the germline ends. CDR3 length equals 15 residues. This chain's CDR3 is CASSDLAGENTEAFF. In nucleotides, the CDR3 is TGTGCCAGCAGTGATTTAGCAGGGGAGAACACTGAAGCTTTCTTT.

The V and J genes are TRBV29-1 and TRBJ2-3; 7 bases align to TRBD2. CDR3 length: 11 amino acids. From germline, CDR1 is SQVTM and CDR2 ANQGSEA. The junction had 7 bases not matched to a gene; V was cut back by 4 bases and J by 12 bases. CDR3 sequence: CSVVSGTIQYF. CDR3 nucleotide sequence: TGCAGCGTTGTGAGCGGGACTATCCAGTATTTT.

This sequence joins TRBV7-8 and TRBJ2-7; TRBD1 might be the D (6 bases). The V gene's germline CDR1 is SGHVS and CDR2 FQNEAQ. Trimming removed 4 bases at V and 3 bases at J, with 19 bases between. The CDR3 covers 16 residues. The CDR3 loop reads CASSSGGQIGDYEQYF. Here the CDR3 DNA reads TGTGCCAGCAGCTCCGGCGGACAGATTGGAGACTACGAGCAGTACTTC.

This sequence joins TRBV18 and TRBJ1-1, with D perhaps TRBD1 (6 bases). The CDR3 loop spans 14 amino acids. V was clipped by 2 bases and J by 4 bases, with 11 bases between them. Per the germline V gene, CDR1 is KGHSH and CDR2 is LQKENI. DNA of the CDR3: TGTGCCAGCTCACCAGCGGCAGGGGCCACTGAAGCTTTCTTT. This sequence encodes CASSPAAGATEAFF. Full variable domain (outside the CDR3, taken from reference TRBV18 and TRBJ1-1): NAGVMQNPRHLVRRRGQEARLRCSPMKGHSHVYWYRQLPEEGLKFMVYLQKENIIDESGMPKERFSAEFPKEGPSILRIQQVVRGDSAAYFCASSPAAGATEAFFGQGTRLTVV.

This chain links TRBV9 with TRBJ2-3; perhaps TRBD1 as D (5 bases). Germline lookup yields CDR1 SGDLS and CDR2 YYNGEE. This CDR3 contains 13 residues. Trimming pared 5 bases from V and 0 bases from J, leaving 7 bases between. The DNA for the CDR3 is TGTGCCAGCAGGGGGCTTAGCACAGATACGCAGTATTTT. Encoded protein: CASRGLSTDTQYF.

The rearrangement uses TRBV27 and TRBJ2-1, with TRBD2 matching 15 bases. CDR1 is MNHEY, CDR2 SMNVEV, per germline (reference sequence). The CDR3 covers 18 residues. Trimming at V came to 5 bases and at J to 4 bases, leaving 9 bases not matched to a gene. Here the CDR3 reads CASSPTPGLAGGYNEQFF. In nucleotides, the CDR3 is TGTGCCAGCAGTCCCACCCCAGGACTAGCGGGAGGGTACAATGAGCAGTTCTTC.

The chain carries TRBV4-3 and TRBJ2-7, with TRBD2 identical over 9 bases. Germline V gene data show CDR1 as LGHNA and CDR2 as YSLEER. The CDR3 length is 17 residues. After removal of 4 bases from V and 6 bases from J, the junction contained 16 bases not matched to a gene. The CDR3, as DNA: TGCGCCAGCAGCCGGAGTTCGGCGGGAGGGTACGTCAGCGAGCAGTACTTC. Amino acids: CASSRSSAGGYVSEQYF.

The chain couples TRBV2 to TRBJ1-4; weak D call: TRBD1 (5 bases). Germline lookup yields CDR1 SNHLY and CDR2 FYNNEI. This CDR3 comprises 14 residues. The ends were cut back, 9 bases at V and 4 bases at J, with 15 bases in the middle. This CDR3 is CASLQGGHNEKLFF. The CDR3 DNA reads TGTGCCAGTCTGCAGGGTGGACATAATGAAAAACTGTTTTTT.

The gene calls are TRBV6-5 and TRBJ1-3; weak D call: TRBD1 (5 bases). Trimming left V 5 bases short and J 0 bases short, with 8 bases between. Germline CDR1 MNHEY, CDR2 SVGAGI. There are 14 residues in the CDR3. The chain's CDR3 is CASSRGLSGNTIYF. The DNA of the CDR3 is TGTGCCAGCAGTCGGGGCCTCTCTGGAAACACCATATATTTT.

The gene calls are TRBV10-3 and TRBJ1-4, with 7 bases that match TRBD1. Germline assignment: CDR1 ENHRY and CDR2 SYGVKD. J lost 8 bases, V lost 11 bases, and 11 bases had no gene match. The CDR3 consists of 13 residues. This chain's CDR3 is CAPPPGQQEKLFF. CDR3 DNA sequence: TGTGCCCCCCCTCCGGGACAGCAAGAAAAACTGTTTTTT.

About this clone: An end of the junction differs from the germline gene, which may be a read error. Other nucleotide sequences from this sample produce the same CDR3. The chain combines TRBV4-2 with TRBJ1-4; D possibly corresponds to TRBD1 (6 bases). Germline V gene lookup returns CDR1 LGHNA and CDR2 YNFKEQ. This CDR3 spans 16 amino acids. The CDR3 DNA sequence: TGTGCCAGCAGCCAAGGTCGTCAGGGGCCGAATGAAAAATTGTTTTTT. This sequence encodes CASSQGRQGPNEKLFF.

The chain employs TRBV11-3 and TRBJ1-1; the D gene is possibly TRBD1 (6 bases). Trimming took off 2 bases at V and 4 bases at J, with 20 bases between the two ends. Per the germline V gene, CDR1 is SGHNT and CDR2 is YENEEA. The length of the CDR3 is 17 residues. For the CDR3, the DNA is TGTGCCAGCAGCTTACGAGGGGGGCGTATTATTAGCACTGAAGCTTTCTTT. Translated, it gives CASSLRGGRIISTEAFF.

The gene calls are TRBV5-1 and TRBJ1-2; 10 nucleotides line up with TRBD1. V lost 3 bases, J lost 7 bases, and 12 bases stayed unmatched. The germline V gene has CDR1 SGHRS and CDR2 YFSETQ. The CDR3 covers 16 residues. The DNA for the CDR3 is TGCGCCAGCAGCTCAGCCACCGGGACAGGGGAGTCTGGCTACACCTTC. It encodes CASSSATGTGESGYTF. The whole variable domain, remainder taken from reference TRBV5-1 and TRBJ1-2, is KAGVTQTPRYLIKTRGQQVTLSCSPISGHRSVSWYQQTPGQGLQFLFEYFSETQRNKGNFPGRFSGRQFSNSRSEMNVSTLELGDSALYLCASSSATGTGESGYTFGSGTRLTVV.

This chain joins TRBV19 and TRBJ2-2; 8 nucleotides agree with TRBD2. The CDR3 covers 15 residues. After removal of 9 bases from V and 0 bases from J, the junction contained 6 bases not matched to a gene. Germline V gene sequence: CDR1 LNHDA, CDR2 SQIVND (reference sequence). The DNA of the CDR3 is TGTGCCAGCTCTACTAGCGGAACGAACACCGGGGAGCTGTTTTTT. It is translated as CASSTSGTNTGELFF.